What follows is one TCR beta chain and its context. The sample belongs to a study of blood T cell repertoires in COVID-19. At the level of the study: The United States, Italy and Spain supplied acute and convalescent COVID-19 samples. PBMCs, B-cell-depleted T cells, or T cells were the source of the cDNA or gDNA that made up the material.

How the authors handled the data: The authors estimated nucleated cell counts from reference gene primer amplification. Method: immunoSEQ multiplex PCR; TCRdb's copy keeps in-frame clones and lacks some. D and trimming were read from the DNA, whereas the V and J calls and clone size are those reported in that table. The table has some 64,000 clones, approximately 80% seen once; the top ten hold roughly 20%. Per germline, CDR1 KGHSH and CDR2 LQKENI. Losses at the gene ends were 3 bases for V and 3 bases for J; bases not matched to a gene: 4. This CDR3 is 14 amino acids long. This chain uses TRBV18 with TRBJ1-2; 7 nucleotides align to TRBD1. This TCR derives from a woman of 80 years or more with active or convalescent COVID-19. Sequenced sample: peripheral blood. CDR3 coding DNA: TGTGCCAGCTCACCGGGAGGACAGGACTATGGCTACACCTTC. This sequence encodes CASSPGGQDYGYTF.